This TCR beta chain is drawn from a study of blood T cell repertoires in COVID-19. Study-wide background: Samples taken during acute and convalescent COVID-19 were collected in the United States, Italy and Spain. T cells, B-cell-depleted T cells, or PBMCs provided the cDNA or gDNA that served as material.

Germline-derived CDR1 and CDR2 are SGHVS and FQNEAQ. The CDR3 is 12 amino acids. V was clipped by 5 bases and J by 4 bases, with 8 bases between them. Data came from immunoSEQ multiplex PCR; TCRdb stores just in-frame clones and leaves some out. The sample yields 60,000 to 65,000 clones, approximately 90% seen once. The clonotype originates from a woman of 80 years or more with active COVID-19. The rearrangement uses TRBV7-8 and TRBJ2-5; the D gene is possibly TRBD2 (5 bases). Sequencing input: peripheral blood. The CDR3 DNA sequence: TGTGCCAGCAGCCAGGCGGGAGAGACCCAGTACTTC. It translates to CASSQAGETQYF.